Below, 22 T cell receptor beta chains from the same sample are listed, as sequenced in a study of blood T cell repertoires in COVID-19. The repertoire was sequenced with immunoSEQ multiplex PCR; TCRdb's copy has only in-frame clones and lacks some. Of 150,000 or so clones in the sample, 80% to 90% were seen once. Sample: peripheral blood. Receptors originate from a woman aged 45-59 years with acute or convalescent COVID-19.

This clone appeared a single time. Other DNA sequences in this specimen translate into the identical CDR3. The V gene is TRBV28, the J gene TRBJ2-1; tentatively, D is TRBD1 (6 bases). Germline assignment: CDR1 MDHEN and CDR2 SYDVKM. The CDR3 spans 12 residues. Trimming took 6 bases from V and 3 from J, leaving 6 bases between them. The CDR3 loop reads CASRDSYNEQFF. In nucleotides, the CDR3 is TGTGCCAGCAGGGACAGCTACAATGAGCAGTTCTTC. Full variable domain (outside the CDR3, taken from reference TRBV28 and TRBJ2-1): DVKVTQSSRYLVKRTGEKVFLECVQDMDHENMFWYRQDPGLGLRLIYFSYDVKMKEKGDIPEGYSVSREKKERFSLILESASTNQTSMYLCASRDSYNEQFFGPGTRLTVL.

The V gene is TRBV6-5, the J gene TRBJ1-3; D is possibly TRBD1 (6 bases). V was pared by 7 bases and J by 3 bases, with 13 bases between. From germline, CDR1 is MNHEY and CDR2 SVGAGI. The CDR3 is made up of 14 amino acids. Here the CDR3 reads CASTGGLSGNTIYF. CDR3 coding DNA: TGTGCCAGCACCGGGGGGCTTAGTGGAAACACCATATATTTT.

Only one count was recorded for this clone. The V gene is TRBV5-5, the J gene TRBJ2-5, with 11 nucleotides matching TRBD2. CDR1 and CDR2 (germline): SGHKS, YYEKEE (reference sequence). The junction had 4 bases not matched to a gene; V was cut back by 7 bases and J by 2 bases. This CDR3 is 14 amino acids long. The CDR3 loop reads CASGLAGGQETQYF. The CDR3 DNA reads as TGTGCCAGCGGTCTAGCGGGAGGACAAGAGACCCAGTACTTC.

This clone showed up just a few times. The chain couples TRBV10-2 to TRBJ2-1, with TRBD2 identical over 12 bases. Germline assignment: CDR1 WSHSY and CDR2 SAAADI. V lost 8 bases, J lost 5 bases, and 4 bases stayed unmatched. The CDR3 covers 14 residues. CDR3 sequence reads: CASGWTSGDNEQFF. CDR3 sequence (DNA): TGCGCCAGCGGCTGGACTAGCGGGGACAATGAGCAGTTCTTC.

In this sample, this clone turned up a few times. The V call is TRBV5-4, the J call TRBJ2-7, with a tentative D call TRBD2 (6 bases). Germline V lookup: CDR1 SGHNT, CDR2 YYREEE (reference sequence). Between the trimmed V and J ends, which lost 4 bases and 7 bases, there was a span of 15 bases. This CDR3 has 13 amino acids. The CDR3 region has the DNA TGTGCCAGCAGCCCGACGGAGGCGGGAGAGCAGTACTTC. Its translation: CASSPTEAGEQYF. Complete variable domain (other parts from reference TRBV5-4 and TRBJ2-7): ETGVTQSPTHLIKTRGQQVTLRCSSQSGHNTVSWYQQALGQGPQFIFQYYREEENGRGNFPPRFSGLQFPNYSSELNVNALELDDSALYLCASSPTEAGEQYFGPGTRLTVT.

The CDR3 coding sequence is TGCGCCAGCAGCTTGGGGCAGTCCTATAATTCACCCCTCCACTTT. This codes for CASSLGQSYNSPLHF. The rearrangement joins TRBV5-1 to TRBJ1-6; D not resolved. This CDR3 spans 15 amino acids. The ends were cut back, 0 bases at V and 1 base at J, with 5 bases in the middle. The germline gives CDR1 SGHRS, CDR2 YFSETQ.

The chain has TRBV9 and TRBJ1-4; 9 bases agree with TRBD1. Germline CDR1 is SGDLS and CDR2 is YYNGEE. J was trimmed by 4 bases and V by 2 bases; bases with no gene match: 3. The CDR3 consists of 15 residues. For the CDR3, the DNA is TGTGCCAGCAGCGTCGGGACAGGGCTTAATGAAAAACTGTTTTTT. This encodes CASSVGTGLNEKLFF.

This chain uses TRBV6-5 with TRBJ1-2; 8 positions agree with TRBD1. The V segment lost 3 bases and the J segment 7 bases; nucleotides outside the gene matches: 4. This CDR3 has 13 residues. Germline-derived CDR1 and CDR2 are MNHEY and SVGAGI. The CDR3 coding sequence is TGTGCCAGCAGTTATGGGACAGGCGCTGGCTACACCTTC. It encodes CASSYGTGAGYTF.

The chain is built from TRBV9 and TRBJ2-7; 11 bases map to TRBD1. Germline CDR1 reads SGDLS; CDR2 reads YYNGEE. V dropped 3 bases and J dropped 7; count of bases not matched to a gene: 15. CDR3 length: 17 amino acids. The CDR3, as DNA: TGTGCCAGCAGCGCGGGGAGAGGGACAGGGGGAATAGAAGAGCAGTACTTC. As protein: CASSAGRGTGGIEEQYF.

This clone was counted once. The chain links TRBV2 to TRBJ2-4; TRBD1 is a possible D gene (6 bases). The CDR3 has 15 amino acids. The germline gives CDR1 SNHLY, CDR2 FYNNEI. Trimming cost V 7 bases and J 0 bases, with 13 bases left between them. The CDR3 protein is CASTGQRLAKNIQYF. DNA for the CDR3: TGTGCCAGCACCGGACAGAGACTAGCCAAAAACATTCAGTACTTC.

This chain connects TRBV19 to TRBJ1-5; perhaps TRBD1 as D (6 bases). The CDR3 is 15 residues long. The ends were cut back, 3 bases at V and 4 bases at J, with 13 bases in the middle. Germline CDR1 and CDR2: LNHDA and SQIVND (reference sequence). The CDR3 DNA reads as TGTGCCAGTAGTATTATAGGGGGGGGAAATCAGCCCCAGCATTTT. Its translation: CASSIIGGGNQPQHF.

Here the CDR3 DNA reads TGTGCCAGCATCCGAGGGGGGGCTACGAACACTGAAGCTTTCTTT. Residues: CASIRGGATNTEAFF. The gene calls are TRBV6-5 and TRBJ1-1; TRBD1 might be the D (6 bases). Germline lookup yields CDR1 MNHEY and CDR2 SVGAGI. V lost 7 bases, J lost 1 base, and 16 bases lay in between. The CDR3 has 15 residues.

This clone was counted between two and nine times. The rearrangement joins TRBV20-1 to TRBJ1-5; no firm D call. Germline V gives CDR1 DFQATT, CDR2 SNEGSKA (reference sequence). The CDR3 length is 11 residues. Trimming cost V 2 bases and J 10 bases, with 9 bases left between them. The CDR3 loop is CSARYGEPQHF. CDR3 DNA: TGCAGTGCTAGATACGGTGAACCCCAGCATTTT.

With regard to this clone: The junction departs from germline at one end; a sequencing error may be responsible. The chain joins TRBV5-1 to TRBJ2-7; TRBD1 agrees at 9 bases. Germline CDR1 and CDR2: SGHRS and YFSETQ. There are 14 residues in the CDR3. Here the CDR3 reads CASSEGQGSHEQYF. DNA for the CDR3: TGCGCCAGCAGCGAGGGACAGGGCTCCCACGAGCAGTACTTC. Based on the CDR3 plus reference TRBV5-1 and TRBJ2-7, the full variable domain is KAGVTQTPRYLIKTRGQQVTLSCSPISGHRSVSWYQQTPGQGLQFLFEYFSETQRNKGNFPGRFSGRQFSNSRSEMNVSTLELGDSALYLCASSEGQGSHEQYFGPGTRLTVT.

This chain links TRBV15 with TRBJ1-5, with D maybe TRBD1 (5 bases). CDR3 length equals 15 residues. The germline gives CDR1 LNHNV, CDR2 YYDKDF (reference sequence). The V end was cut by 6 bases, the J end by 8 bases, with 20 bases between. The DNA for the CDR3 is TGTGCCACCAGTTCGACCGGGGGAGCTTTGGAGCCCCAGCATTTT. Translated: CATSSTGGALEPQHF.

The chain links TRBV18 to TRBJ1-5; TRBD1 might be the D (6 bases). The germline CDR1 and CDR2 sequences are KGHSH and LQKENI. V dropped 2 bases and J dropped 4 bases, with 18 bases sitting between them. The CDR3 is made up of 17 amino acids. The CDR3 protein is CASSPSFPGTMNQPQHF. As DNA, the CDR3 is TGTGCCAGCTCACCATCATTTCCCGGGACAATGAATCAGCCCCAGCATTTT.

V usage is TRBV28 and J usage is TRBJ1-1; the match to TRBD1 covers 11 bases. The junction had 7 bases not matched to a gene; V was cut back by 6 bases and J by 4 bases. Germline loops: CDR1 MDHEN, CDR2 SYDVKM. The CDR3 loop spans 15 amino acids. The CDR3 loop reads CASSWDRGYGTEAFF. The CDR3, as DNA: TGTGCCAGCAGCTGGGACAGGGGGTACGGCACTGAAGCTTTCTTT. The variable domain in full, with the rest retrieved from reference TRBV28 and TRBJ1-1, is DVKVTQSSRYLVKRTGEKVFLECVQDMDHENMFWYRQDPGLGLRLIYFSYDVKMKEKGDIPEGYSVSREKKERFSLILESASTNQTSMYLCASSWDRGYGTEAFFGQGTRLTVV.

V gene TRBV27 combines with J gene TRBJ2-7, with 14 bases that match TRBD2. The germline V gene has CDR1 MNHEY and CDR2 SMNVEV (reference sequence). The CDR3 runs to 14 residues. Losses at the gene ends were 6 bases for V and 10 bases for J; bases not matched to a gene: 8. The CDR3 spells CASRQGLAGVRQYF. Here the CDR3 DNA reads TGTGCCAGCAGACAGGGACTAGCGGGAGTCCGACAGTACTTC.

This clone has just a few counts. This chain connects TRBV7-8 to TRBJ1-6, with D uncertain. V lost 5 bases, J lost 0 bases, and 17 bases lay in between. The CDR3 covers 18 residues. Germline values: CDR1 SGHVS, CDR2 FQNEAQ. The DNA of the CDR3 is TGTGCCAGCAGCCTGGTTCGAACGGCGGGCTCCTATAATTCACCCCTCCACTTT. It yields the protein CASSLVRTAGSYNSPLHF.

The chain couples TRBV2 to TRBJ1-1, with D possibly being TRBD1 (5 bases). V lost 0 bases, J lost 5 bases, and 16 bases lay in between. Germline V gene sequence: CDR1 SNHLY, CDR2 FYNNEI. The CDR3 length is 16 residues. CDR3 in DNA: TGTGCCAGCAGTGAAGCGCAGGGTAGTATGGGGACTGAAGCTTTCTTT. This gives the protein CASSEAQGSMGTEAFF.

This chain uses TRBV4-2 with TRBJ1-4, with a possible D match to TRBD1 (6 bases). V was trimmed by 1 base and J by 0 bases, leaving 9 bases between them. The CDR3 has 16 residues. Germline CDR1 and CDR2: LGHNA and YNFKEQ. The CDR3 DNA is TGTGCCAGCAGCCAAGCACAGGGATCAACTAATGAAAAACTGTTTTTT. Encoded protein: CASSQAQGSTNEKLFF.

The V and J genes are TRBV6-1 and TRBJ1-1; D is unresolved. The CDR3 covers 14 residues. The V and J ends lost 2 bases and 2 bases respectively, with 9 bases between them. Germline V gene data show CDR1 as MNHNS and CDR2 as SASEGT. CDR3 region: CASSEIRQNTEAFF. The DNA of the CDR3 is TGTGCCAGCAGTGAAATACGACAAAACACTGAAGCTTTCTTT.